These T cell receptor beta chains were read from a single sample in a study of T cell responses to AZD1222 COVID-19 vaccine. Profiled with immunoSEQ multiplex PCR; TCRdb holds only in-frame clones, not every one. The sample shows approximately 150,000 clones, 80% to 95% of them seen only once. The source material was peripheral blood, sampled on day 0 of AZD1222 vaccination. The receptors here all came from an adult in good health. Each CDR3 is given with its conserved first and last residue.

14	TRBV24-1	TRBJ2-1	CATSDSREINEQFF
13	TRBV9	TRBJ2-5	CASSSPTQETQYF
15	TRBV19	TRBJ2-3	CASSYYSGSTDTQYF
15	TRBV28	TRBJ2-3	CASIPASTDPDTQYF
13	TRBV29-1	TRBJ1-5	CSAVQGSVGPQHF
16	TRBV5-1	TRBJ2-5	CASSIRPDRQEETQYF
13	TRBV6-5	TRBJ2-5	CASIAGGQETQYF
11	TRBV18	TRBJ2-1	CASSPLNEQFF
14	TRBV10-3	TRBJ1-3	CAISSQASGNTIYF
12	TRBV29-1	TRBJ2-7	CSVVFSSYEQYF
15	TRBV10-3	TRBJ2-5	CAISEGSTSGETQYF
14	TRBV3-1/TRBV3-2	TRBJ1-1	CASSPTGGDTEAFF
14	TRBV3-1/TRBV3-2	TRBJ2-7	CASSLQGVSYEQYF
17	TRBV7-9	TRBJ2-1	CASSSKTGTSGYNEQFF
15	TRBV10-3	TRBJ1-1	CAISQGTGGDTEAFF
15	TRBV2	TRBJ2-7	CASSDIRAGLDEQYF
16	TRBV5-4	TRBJ2-7	CASSLGLGVGSYEQYF
16	TRBV24-1	TRBJ2-2	CATSDPGQGYTGELFF
16	TRBV18	TRBJ1-4	CASSPRPGATNEKLFF
14	TRBV27	TRBJ1-6	CASSLSTTARALHF
18	TRBV18	TRBJ1-2	CASSPPLSLGPAMEGYTF
14	TRBV14	TRBJ2-1	CASMPFGWEGEQFF
15	TRBV6-5	TRBJ1-1	CASTKTRTANTEAFF
16	TRBV11-2	TRBJ2-7	CASSPTSTSGSYEQYF
13	TRBV6-5	TRBJ1-6	CATDPQGNSPLHF